These T cell receptor beta chains were read from a single sample in a study of identical twins. From the 5' RACE reads, TCRdb called clonotypes with MiXCR, one entry per CDR3 protein. The sample consists of about 890,000 distinct CDR3 sequences, 9% to 15% of them appearing once. These data also featured in a second study, about yellow fever vaccine responses in identical twins.

Input material: PBMCs. The source of these receptors is a woman aged 18-29 years in good health. Both conserved end residues are part of each CDR3. The D gene is left open where the match is weak. Rows give clone size only sometimes, using once, few, many, or a class for an expanded clone.

d_call,clone_size,j_call,v_call,cdr3_aa,cdr3_nt
-,-,TRBJ1-6,TRBV7-6,CASSETDSPLHF,TGTGCCAGCAGCGAAACAGATTCACCCCTCCACTTT
TRBD1,many,TRBJ2-1,TRBV29-1,CSTLDRAGYNEQFF,TGCAGCACCCTGGACAGGGCGGGCTACAATGAGCAGTTCTTC
TRBD1,-,TRBJ2-5,TRBV4-2,CASSQEYRGGETQYF,TGTGCCAGCAGCCAAGAGTACAGGGGCGGGGAGACCCAGTACTTC
-,many,TRBJ1-5,TRBV12-3/TRBV12-4,CASSFAGSNQPQHF,TGTGCCAGCAGCTTTGCTGGGAGCAATCAGCCCCAGCATTTT
TRBD2,-,TRBJ2-7,TRBV12-5,CASGLTSGKISYEQYF,TGTGCTAGTGGTTTGACTAGCGGGAAGATCTCCTACGAGCAGTACTTC
TRBD2,-,TRBJ2-5,TRBV9,CASSVVSGRGGWMTQYF,TGTGCCAGCAGCGTAGTGTCAGGCCGGGGGGGCTGGATGACCCAGTACTTC
-,-,TRBJ1-1,TRBV20-1,CSANTDTMNTEAFF,TGCAGTGCTAATACCGACACGATGAACACTGAAGCTTTCTTT
TRBD2,-,TRBJ2-5,TRBV6-1,CASRETSGRMETQYF,TGTGCCAGCAGAGAGACTAGCGGGAGGATGGAGACCCAGTACTTC
-,few,TRBJ2-3,TRBV7-8,CASEGRNADTQYF,TGTGCCTCAGAGGGGAGGAATGCGGATACGCAGTATTTT
-,-,TRBJ1-2,TRBV20-1,CSARSTVDYGYTF,TGCAGTGCTAGGTCGACAGTAGACTATGGCTACACCTTC
-,many,TRBJ1-1,TRBV4-1,CASSQVEGRGTEAFF,TGCGCCAGCAGCCAAGTGGAGGGACGTGGAACTGAAGCTTTCTTT
TRBD2,-,TRBJ2-5,TRBV20-1,CSARTREGLGETQYF,TGCAGTGCTAGGACCCGGGAGGGCCTAGGAGAGACCCAGTACTTC
TRBD1,-,TRBJ2-6,TRBV12-3/TRBV12-4,CASSLRTGVTGANVLTF,TGTGCCAGCAGTTTGAGGACAGGGGTAACTGGGGCCAACGTCCTGACTTTC
-,-,TRBJ2-3,TRBV29-1,CSGLVLDTQYF,TGCAGCGGCCTCGTATTAGATACGCAGTATTTT
-,few,TRBJ2-1,TRBV2,CASSEALGYLGEQFF,TGTGCCAGCAGTGAAGCGCTTGGCTATTTGGGTGAGCAGTTCTTC
TRBD2,-,TRBJ2-3,TRBV5-1,CATTRLAGASTDTQYF,TGCGCCACCACCAGACTAGCGGGAGCTAGCACAGATACGCAGTATTTT
TRBD2,few,TRBJ2-3,TRBV6-5,CASSYRTSGGTDTQYF,TGTGCCAGCAGTTACAGGACTAGCGGGGGCACAGATACGCAGTATTTT